This T cell receptor beta chain was obtained from a study of T cells after yellow fever vaccination. With respect to this clonotype: What it recognizes is unknown.

Germline CDR1 and CDR2: SGHTA and FQGNSA. V dropped 6 bases and J dropped 5 bases, with 22 bases sitting between them. This CDR3 contains 16 residues. TCRdb re-called the 5' RACE reads with MiXCR, one entry per CDR3 protein. The table shows over 150,000 distinct CDR3 sequences, with about 6% occurring only once. Study-wide points: Just a small share of clonotypes turned up in the CD4 compartment as well as the CD8 compartment.

The sequencing here drew on CD4+ T cells sorted from PBMCs, taken on the day of the first yellow fever vaccination. The V gene is TRBV7-2, the J gene TRBJ2-5, with D perhaps TRBD2 (5 bases). The clonotype was recovered from a man in his late teens or twenties who received the YFV17D yellow fever vaccine. DNA for the CDR3: TGTGCCAGCAGACACAATACCCGTGGACTGGGGGAGACCCAGTACTTC. This sequence encodes CASRHNTRGLGETQYF. The whole variable domain, remainder taken from reference TRBV7-2 and TRBJ2-5, is GAGVSQSPSNKVTEKGKDVELRCDPISGHTALYWYRQSLGQGLEFLIYFQGNSAPDKSGLPSDRFSAERTGGSVSTLTIQRTQQEDSAVYLCASRHNTRGLGETQYFGPGTRLLVL.